This TCR beta chain comes out of a study of molecular identifiers for immune sequencing clone quantification. Worth noting for this clonotype: No conserved phenylalanine or tryptophan is present at the end of the CDR3, so a read error is the likely explanation.

Methods described previously, with TCR primers listed, were used for bulk TCR libraries. TCRdb fed the PCR reads into MiXCR, producing one record per CDR3 protein. This table holds approximately 680,000 distinct CDR3 sequences, around 25% found once. The TCR was taken from a human donor in good health. Some libraries in this study had Jurkat cell RNA spiked in. Sequencing input: naive CD8+ T cells from blood, with Jurkat cell RNA spiked in. As for subset: FACS-sorted CD8+CD4-CCR7+CD45RA+ naive T cells.

The CDR3 DNA follows: TGTGCCAGCAGTTTAGCGCGGTCCTCCTACGAGCAGTACCTC. As protein: CASSLARSSYEQYL. The V call is TRBV28, the J call TRBJ2-7, with D unresolved. Germline CDR1 and CDR2: MDHEN and SYDVKM. The CDR3 length is 14 residues. With 2 bases removed from V and 0 bases from J, the gap between germline ends came to 8 bases.